Listed below are T cell receptor beta chains from one sample, sequenced in a study of siplizumab effects on memory and regulatory T cells. Sequencing was performed with immunoSEQ multiplex PCR; in TCRdb, only in-frame clones are kept and a portion is missing. The sample consists of roughly 120,000 clones, 80% to 95% of them appearing once. Material for sequencing was CD4+ T cells sorted from blood. These receptors came from a human donor in good health. Each CDR3 is given with its conserved first and last residue. The D gene is left open where the match is weak. Size is omitted from some rows. Given values are once, few, many or a class for expanded clones.

v_gene: TRBV5-1; len: 15; d_gene: TRBD2; j_gene: TRBJ2-5; abundance: .; CDR3aa: CASSLVPGGGETQYF; CDR3nt: TGCGCCAGCAGCTTGGTCCCCGGGGGGGGAGAGACCCAGTACTTC
v_gene: TRBV2; len: 12; d_gene: .; j_gene: TRBJ1-1; abundance: .; CDR3aa: CASSEGSSRAFF; CDR3nt: TGTGCCAGCAGTGAAGGATCTTCAAGAGCTTTCTTT
v_gene: TRBV2; len: 16; d_gene: TRBD2; j_gene: TRBJ2-1; abundance: .; CDR3aa: CASAKGTSGSDNEQFF; CDR3nt: TGTGCCAGCGCCAAGGGGACTAGCGGGTCTGACAATGAGCAGTTCTTC
v_gene: TRBV7-7; len: 13; d_gene: .; j_gene: TRBJ2-2; abundance: .; CDR3aa: CASSPDNTGELFF; CDR3nt: TGTGCCAGCAGCCCTGATAACACCGGGGAGCTGTTTTTT
v_gene: TRBV20-1; len: 11; d_gene: .; j_gene: TRBJ2-1; abundance: .; CDR3aa: CSADTYNEQFF; CDR3nt: TGCAGTGCCGATACCTACAATGAGCAGTTCTTC
v_gene: TRBV7-3; len: 18; d_gene: .; j_gene: TRBJ2-2; abundance: once; CDR3aa: CASSLMSTYEQNTGELFF; CDR3nt: TGTGCCAGCAGCTTAATGTCCACATACGAACAAAACACCGGGGAGCTGTTTTTT
v_gene: TRBV6-1; len: 14; d_gene: TRBD1; j_gene: TRBJ1-2; abundance: .; CDR3aa: CASSERRDSYGYTF; CDR3nt: TGTGCCAGCAGTGAACGTCGGGACAGCTATGGCTACACCTTC
v_gene: TRBV27; len: 16; d_gene: TRBD1; j_gene: TRBJ2-4; abundance: .; CDR3aa: CASSLGPGTGKNIQYF; CDR3nt: TGTGCCAGCAGCTTAGGTCCTGGGACAGGAAAAAACATTCAGTACTTC
v_gene: TRBV7-6; len: 15; d_gene: TRBD1; j_gene: TRBJ2-2; abundance: .; CDR3aa: CASSRTGDNTGELFF; CDR3nt: TGTGCCAGCAGCAGGACAGGGGATAACACCGGGGAGCTGTTTTTT
v_gene: TRBV7-8; len: 15; d_gene: .; j_gene: TRBJ2-3; abundance: .; CDR3aa: CASSLSGEGTDTQYF; CDR3nt: TGTGCCAGCAGCTTAAGCGGAGAAGGCACAGATACGCAGTATTTT
v_gene: TRBV10-3; len: 14; d_gene: .; j_gene: TRBJ2-4; abundance: .; CDR3aa: CAISPRGGENIQYF; CDR3nt: TGTGCCATCAGCCCCCGGGGCGGGGAAAACATTCAGTACTTC
v_gene: TRBV10-2; len: 12; d_gene: .; j_gene: TRBJ1-5; abundance: .; CDR3aa: CASSVGRQPQHF; CDR3nt: TGCGCCAGCAGTGTCGGGCGTCAGCCCCAGCATTTT
v_gene: TRBV6-4; len: 13; d_gene: TRBD1; j_gene: TRBJ1-2; abundance: .; CDR3aa: CASRQGPRNGYTF; CDR3nt: TGTGCCAGCAGACAGGGGCCGCGCAATGGCTACACCTTC
v_gene: TRBV6-6; len: 14; d_gene: TRBD2; j_gene: TRBJ2-5; abundance: .; CDR3aa: CASSYRLAEETQYF; CDR3nt: TGTGCCAGCAGTTACAGACTAGCGGAAGAGACCCAGTACTTC
v_gene: TRBV7-9; len: 13; d_gene: .; j_gene: TRBJ1-5; abundance: .; CDR3aa: CASSLARNQPQHF; CDR3nt: TGTGCCAGCAGCTTAGCGAGGAATCAGCCCCAGCATTTT
v_gene: TRBV19; len: 14; d_gene: .; j_gene: TRBJ1-5; abundance: .; CDR3aa: CASTYSYSNQPQHF; CDR3nt: TGTGCCAGTACCTACAGTTATAGCAATCAGCCCCAGCATTTT